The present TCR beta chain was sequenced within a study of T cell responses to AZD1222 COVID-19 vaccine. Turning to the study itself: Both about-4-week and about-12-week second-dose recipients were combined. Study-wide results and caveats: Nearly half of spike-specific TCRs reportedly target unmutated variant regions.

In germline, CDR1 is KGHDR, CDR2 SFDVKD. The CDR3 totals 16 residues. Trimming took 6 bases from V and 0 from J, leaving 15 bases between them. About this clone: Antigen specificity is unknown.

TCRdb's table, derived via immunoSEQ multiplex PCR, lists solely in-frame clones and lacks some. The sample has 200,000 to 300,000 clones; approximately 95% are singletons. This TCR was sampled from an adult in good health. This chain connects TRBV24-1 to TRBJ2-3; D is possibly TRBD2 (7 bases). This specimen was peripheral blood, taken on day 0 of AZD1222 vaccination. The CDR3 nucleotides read TGTGCCACCAGTTTAGGGGGGGCGGGGAGCACAGATACGCAGTATTTT. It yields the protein CATSLGGAGSTDTQYF.